The 18 T cell receptor beta chains given below trace back to one sample, sequenced in a study of post-analysis software for immune sequencing data. Overall study findings and caveats: TRBV5-6, TRBV5-1 and TRBV20-1 were among a handful of TRBV segments more frequent in patients than controls.

Antigens of these TCRs are unknown. Carried by the TCR beta cDNA libraries were unique molecular identifiers. TCRdb reprocessed the PCR reads with MiXCR, giving one entry per CDR3 protein. Among hundreds of thousands of distinct CDR3 sequences listed, more than 50% were seen once. Sequencing was carried out using blood. The origin of the receptors is a girl aged 2 to 9 with multiple sclerosis.

The table lists this clonotype with a count of one. V usage is TRBV7-9 and J usage is TRBJ2-3; TRBD1 agrees at 10 bases. This CDR3 contains 16 residues. Germline V CDR1 and CDR2: SEHNR, FQNEAQ (reference sequence). V was clipped by 4 bases and J by 6 bases; unmatched bases: 10. In DNA, the CDR3 is TGTGCCAGCAGCTCCACGACAGGGGGCAGGGGGGATACGCAGTATTTT. Its protein product is CASSSTTGGRGDTQYF.

This CDR3 reads CASSLVKGTDTMNTEAFF. DNA for the CDR3: TGTGCCAGCAGCTTAGTGAAGGGGACGGACACCATGAACACTGAAGCTTTCTTT. The V and J genes are TRBV7-2 and TRBJ1-1; D is possibly TRBD1 (5 bases). The CDR3 spans 18 residues. Germline CDR1 is SGHTA and CDR2 is FQGNSA. Deletions cut 1 base from V and 0 bases from J, with 18 bases between.

The V call is TRBV6-2 or TRBV6-3, the J call TRBJ2-1, with 11 bases lining up with TRBD2. The germline CDR1 and CDR2 sequences are MNHEY and SVGEGT. The V gene end was trimmed by 2 bases and the J gene end by 5 bases; junction bases not matched to a gene: 8. This CDR3 is 17 amino acids long. Written as DNA, the CDR3 is TGTGCCAGCAGTTACGGATCCACTAGCGGGGGAGACAATGAGCAGTTCTTC. Protein: CASSYGSTSGGDNEQFF.

The chain has TRBV7-2 and TRBJ2-1, with 10 bases fitting TRBD2. The germline V gene has CDR1 SGHTA and CDR2 FQGNSA. The CDR3 totals 16 residues. With V trimmed by 2 bases and J by 7 bases, 8 bases remained unmatched. CDR3 sequence reads: CASSLTSGGAGNEQFF. The CDR3 coding sequence is TGTGCCAGCAGCTTAACGAGCGGGGGGGCCGGGAATGAGCAGTTCTTC.

V gene TRBV25-1 combines with J gene TRBJ1-4; 8 nucleotides line up with TRBD1. CDR1 and CDR2 (germline): MGHDK, SYGVNS. J was trimmed by 8 bases and V by 6 bases; bases with no gene match: 8. This CDR3 has 14 residues. The CDR3 reads CASRATGAREKLFF. The CDR3 DNA follows: TGTGCCAGCAGAGCGACAGGGGCTAGAGAAAAACTGTTTTTT.

This sequence joins TRBV4-1 and TRBJ2-7; 7 bases match TRBD1. The germline V gene has CDR1 MGHRA and CDR2 YSYEKL. The V and J ends lost 0 bases and 3 bases, in that order; junction bases with no gene match: 8. The CDR3 spans 16 residues. The chain's CDR3 is CASSQDQTGSGYEQYF. The CDR3, as DNA: TGCGCCAGCAGCCAAGATCAGACAGGGTCAGGCTACGAGCAGTACTTC.

The chain carries TRBV5-1 and TRBJ1-4, with D hard to call. There are 15 residues in the CDR3. Germline assignment: CDR1 SGHRS and CDR2 YFSETQ. Trimming stripped 0 bases from V and 7 bases from J, with 13 bases between. CDR3 sequence (DNA): TGCGCCAGCAGCTTGGGTGGAGGCGAGGGTGAAAAACTGTTTTTT. It specifies CASSLGGGEGEKLFF.

This clonotype was counted only a few times. The chain recombines TRBV10-3 with TRBJ2-3; weak D call: TRBD1 (5 bases). V lost 7 bases and J lost 0, with 11 bases in between. This CDR3 contains 14 residues. Germline V lookup: CDR1 ENHRY, CDR2 SYGVKD. The CDR3, as DNA: TGTGCCATCACAGGGATTCCTAGCACAGATACGCAGTATTTT. Protein sequence: CAITGIPSTDTQYF.

The chain employs TRBV7-9 and TRBJ2-1; the D gene is possibly TRBD2 (7 bases). Germline lookup yields CDR1 SEHNR and CDR2 FQNEAQ (reference sequence). V was shortened by 5 bases and J by 10 bases, with 21 bases between the two germline ends. This CDR3 has 15 amino acids. This CDR3 is CASSRDGGPYGEQFF. CDR3 nucleotides: TGTGCCAGCAGCCGAGACGGGGGGCCCTACGGAGAGCAGTTCTTC.

This rearrangement joins TRBV7-6 to TRBJ2-1, with 8 bases fitting TRBD1. Germline loops: CDR1 SGHVS, CDR2 FNYEAQ. This CDR3 contains 14 residues. V was clipped by 2 bases and J by 8 bases; unmatched bases: 5. CDR3 residues: CASSLFGQGDEQFF. CDR3 DNA: TGTGCCAGCAGCTTATTCGGACAGGGCGATGAGCAGTTCTTC.

With respect to this clonotype: A much larger clone differs from this one at a single base, so this may be a read error. The rearrangement joins TRBV12-3 or TRBV12-4 to TRBJ1-1; 7 positions agree with TRBD1. The CDR3 is 13 amino acids. The V segment lost 3 bases and the J segment 4 bases; nucleotides outside the gene matches: 2. Written as DNA, the CDR3 is TGTGCCAGCAGTTTGACAGGGACCACTGAAGCTTTCTTT. Residues: CASSLTGTTEAFF.

V is TRBV5-1 and J is TRBJ2-5, with unresolved D. Trimming left V 3 bases short and J 3 bases short, with 12 bases between. CDR3 length equals 14 residues. CDR1 and CDR2 from the germline V gene are SGHRS and YFSETQ. CDR3 DNA: TGCGCCAGCAGCTCTTCAGCTACCAAAGAGACCCAGTACTTC. Translating gives CASSSSATKETQYF.

CDR3: CSVVSGYEQYF. Written as DNA, the CDR3 is TGCAGCGTTGTAAGCGGGTACGAGCAGTACTTC. This chain joins TRBV29-1 and TRBJ2-7, with D possibly TRBD2 on 6 matching bases. The CDR3 has 11 amino acids. V was shortened by 4 bases and J by 4 bases, with 8 bases between the two germline ends. Germline lookup yields CDR1 SQVTM and CDR2 ANQGSEA.

The chain uses TRBV6-2 or TRBV6-3 and TRBJ2-7, with 12 bases matching TRBD1. Germline trimming cut 4 bases from V and 7 bases from J; bases unmatched to any gene: 8. Germline CDR1 MNHEY, CDR2 SVGEGT. This CDR3 region has 15 residues. CDR3 bases: TGTGCCAGCAGTTTCGGGACAGGGGGCAAGAGAGAGCAGTACTTC. This gives the protein CASSFGTGGKREQYF.

The chain employs TRBV7-9 and TRBJ2-7; 7 nucleotides agree with TRBD1. Losses at the gene ends were 1 base for V and 2 bases for J; bases not matched to a gene: 5. The CDR3 is 15 residues long. CDR1 and CDR2 from the germline V gene are SEHNR and FQNEAQ (reference sequence). CDR3 sequence: CASSLGQGIAYEQYF. In nucleotides, the CDR3 is TGTGCCAGCAGCTTAGGACAGGGAATTGCCTACGAGCAGTACTTC.

The genes are TRBV4-1 and TRBJ2-1; TRBD2 is a possible D gene (5 bases). Trimming removed 4 bases at V and 5 bases at J, with 18 bases between. The CDR3 loop spans 16 amino acids. The germline CDR1 and CDR2 sequences are MGHRA and YSYEKL. The CDR3 DNA reads as TGCGCCAGCAGCCCCCTGGACTTCTCACTCAACAATGAGCAGTTCTTC. As protein: CASSPLDFSLNNEQFF.

The chain is built from TRBV13 and TRBJ2-3; 7 bases match TRBD1. The length of the CDR3 is 15 residues. The J segment lost 2 bases and the V segment lost 6 bases, leaving 8 bases of the junction unmatched. Germline lookup yields CDR1 PRHDT and CDR2 FYEKMQ (reference sequence). CDR3 region: CASRTYRGYTDTQYF. DNA of the CDR3: TGTGCCAGCAGAACCTACAGGGGTTACACAGATACGCAGTATTTT.

This clonotype has more than one count but fewer than ten. The CDR3 nucleotides are TGCAGTGCCAAGGAACCCAACTATGGCTACACCTTC. This translates into CSAKEPNYGYTF. The genes are TRBV20-1 and TRBJ1-2; D not certain. The CDR3 covers 12 residues. V gave up 6 bases and J gave up 2 bases, with 10 bases separating them. Germline V gives CDR1 DFQATT, CDR2 SNEGSKA (reference sequence).